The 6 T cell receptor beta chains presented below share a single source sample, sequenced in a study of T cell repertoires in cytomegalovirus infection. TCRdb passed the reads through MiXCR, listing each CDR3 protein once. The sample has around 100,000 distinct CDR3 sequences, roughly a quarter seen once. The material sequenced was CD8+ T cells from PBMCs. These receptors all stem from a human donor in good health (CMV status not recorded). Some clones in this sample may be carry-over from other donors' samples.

The CDR3 protein is CASSYSKEWQGGYEQYF. CDR3 nucleotides: TGTGCCAGCAGTTACTCGAAAGAATGGCAGGGCGGCTACGAGCAGTACTTC. The chain joins TRBV6-6 to TRBJ2-7, with D possibly being TRBD1 (5 bases). V lost 0 bases to trimming and J lost 3 bases, with 18 bases between them. The CDR3 extends over 17 amino acids. CDR1 and CDR2 from the germline V gene are MNHNY and SVGAGI (reference sequence).

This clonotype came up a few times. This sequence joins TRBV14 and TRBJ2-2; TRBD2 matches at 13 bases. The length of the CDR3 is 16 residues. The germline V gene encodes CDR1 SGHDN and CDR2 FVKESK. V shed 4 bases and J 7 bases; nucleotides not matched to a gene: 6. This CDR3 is CASSPTSGRAVGELFF. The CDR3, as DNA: TGTGCCAGCAGCCCTACTAGCGGGAGGGCCGTCGGGGAGCTGTTTTTT.

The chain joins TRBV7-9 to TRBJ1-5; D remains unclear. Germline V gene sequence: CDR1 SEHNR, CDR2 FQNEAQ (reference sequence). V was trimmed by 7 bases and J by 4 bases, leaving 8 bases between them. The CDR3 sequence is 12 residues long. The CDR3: CASTSTNQPQHF. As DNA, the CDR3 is TGTGCCAGCACCTCGACAAATCAGCCCCAGCATTTT.

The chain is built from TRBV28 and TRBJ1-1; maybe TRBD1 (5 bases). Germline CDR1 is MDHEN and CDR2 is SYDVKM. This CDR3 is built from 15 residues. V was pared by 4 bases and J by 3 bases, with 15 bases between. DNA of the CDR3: TGTGCCAGCAGTTACTCCCCGTTGGGGGACACTGAAGCTTTCTTT. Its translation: CASSYSPLGDTEAFF. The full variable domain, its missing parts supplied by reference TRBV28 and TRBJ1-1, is DVKVTQSSRYLVKRTGEKVFLECVQDMDHENMFWYRQDPGLGLRLIYFSYDVKMKEKGDIPEGYSVSREKKERFSLILESASTNQTSMYLCASSYSPLGDTEAFFGQGTRLTVV.

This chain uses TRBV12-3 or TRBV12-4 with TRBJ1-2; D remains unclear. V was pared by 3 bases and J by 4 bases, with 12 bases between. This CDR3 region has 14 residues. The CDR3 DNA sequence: TGTGCCAGCAGTTTTAATTCTGGGTCCTATGGCTACACCTTC. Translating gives CASSFNSGSYGYTF.

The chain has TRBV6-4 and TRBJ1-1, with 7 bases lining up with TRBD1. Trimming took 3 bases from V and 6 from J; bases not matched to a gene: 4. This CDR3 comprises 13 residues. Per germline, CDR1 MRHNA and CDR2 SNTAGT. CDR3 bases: TGTGCCAGCAGTGAAGAAGGGGGCGCTGAAGCTTTCTTT. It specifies CASSEEGGAEAFF.